This T cell receptor (beta chain) is from a study of T cell responses to AZD1222 COVID-19 vaccine. V was clipped by 1 base and J by 3 bases, with 10 bases between them. CDR3 size: 14 residues. Germline CDR1 SGHAT, CDR2 FQDESV (reference sequence). Profiled with immunoSEQ multiplex PCR; TCRdb holds only in-frame clones, not every one. This sample has about 150,000 clones, with around nine tenths found just once. The specimen comprised peripheral blood, sampled 28 days after the second AZD1222 dose. The genes are TRBV11-1 and TRBJ2-7; D perhaps matches TRBD1 (5 bases). This clonotype was obtained from an adult who received the AZD1222 COVID-19 vaccine. The CDR3 loop reads CASSLEGALYEQYF. CDR3 in DNA: TGTGCCAGCAGCTTAGAAGGGGCTCTCTACGAGCAGTACTTC.